This is a list of T cell receptor beta chains from one sample in a study of cytomegalovirus exposure and HLA in healthy donors. The assay was immunoSEQ multiplex PCR, and TCRdb's table has in-frame clones only and misses some. The table shows about 160,000 clones, with 82% occurring only once. Sequencing used PBMCs. The origin of the receptors is a girl under 18 in good health and CMV-seropositive. Each CDR3 is given with its conserved first and last residue.

CDR3aa | j_gene | v_gene
CASSMEQGAQTEAFF | TRBJ1-1 | TRBV5-4
CASGDGLSYGYTF | TRBJ1-2 | TRBV27
CASSFPGQGYEQYF | TRBJ2-7 | TRBV7-8
CASSSGTSGNYEQYF | TRBJ2-7 | TRBV7-9
CAYPRASSSYEQYF | TRBJ2-7 | TRBV6-6
CASSSGTGLSTGELFF | TRBJ2-2 | TRBV19
CASSSWTGGLNIQYF | TRBJ2-4 | TRBV7-9
CASSPLGQGDNEQFF | TRBJ2-1 | TRBV19
CASRAPGQGAFF | TRBJ1-1 | TRBV28
CASSPQRGWNTEAFF | TRBJ1-1 | TRBV28